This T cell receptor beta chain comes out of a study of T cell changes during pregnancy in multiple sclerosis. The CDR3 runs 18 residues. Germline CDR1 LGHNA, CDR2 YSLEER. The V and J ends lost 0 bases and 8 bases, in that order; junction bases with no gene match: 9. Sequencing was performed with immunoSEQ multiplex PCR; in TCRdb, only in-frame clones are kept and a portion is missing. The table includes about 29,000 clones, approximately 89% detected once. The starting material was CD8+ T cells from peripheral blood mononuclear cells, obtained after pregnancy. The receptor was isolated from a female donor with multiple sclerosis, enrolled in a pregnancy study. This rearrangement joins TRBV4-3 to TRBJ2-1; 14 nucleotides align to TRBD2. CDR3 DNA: TGCGCCAGCAGCCAAGATGCGACGACTAGCGGGAGGGCCGATGAGCAGTTCTTC. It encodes CASSQDATTSGRADEQFF.